This entry lists 25 T cell receptor beta chains sequenced from one sample in a study of tissue T cells after allogeneic stem cell transplantation. Here immunoSEQ multiplex PCR was the method, and the copy in TCRdb shows in-frame clones only, minus some. The data show 40,000 to 60,000 clones, around 67% seen once. Sequencing was carried out using sorted cells pooled from one or two spleens. All receptors derive from a pool of C57BL/6 mice in good health.

Regarding this clone: The listed genes are named as in mouse. Read coverage stops 1 residue before the CDR3 terminus; the germline J gene supplies the remainder. The chain is built from TRBV19 and TRBJ1-1; TRBD1 aligns across 8 bases. CDR1 FNHDT and CDR2 SITEND come from the germline V gene (reference sequence). CDR3 length: 13 residues. Germline trimming cut 4 bases from V and 3 bases from J; bases unmatched to any gene: 2. The CDR3 is CASSPDRDTEVFF. CDR3 bases read: TGTGCCAGCAGTCCGGACAGGGACACAGAAGTCTTC.

About this clone itself: Here the gene names and germline are mouse. The read comes to an end 1 residue before the CDR3 does, leaving the germline J gene to fill in the end. The rearrangement uses TRBV13-2 and TRBJ2-2, with TRBD2 matching 8 bases. This CDR3 is built from 14 residues. The V and J ends lost 5 bases and 3 bases, in that order; junction bases with no gene match: 3. Germline CDR1 and CDR2: NNHNN and SYGAGS (reference sequence). The CDR3 DNA, read in part, is TGTGCCAGCGGCGTCTGGGGGGACACCGGGCAGCTCTAC. Translated: CASGVWGDTGQLY. The complete CDR3 protein is CASGVWGDTGQLYF.

Turning to this clone: Gene names denote mouse genes. Read coverage stops 1 residue before the CDR3 terminus; the germline J gene supplies the remainder. V usage is TRBV17 and J usage is TRBJ2-5; no reliable D call. This CDR3 region has 13 residues. Germline V CDR1 and CDR2: MNHDT, YYDKIL. V dropped 5 bases and J dropped 2 bases, with 8 bases sitting between them. The sequenced part of the CDR3 DNA is TGTGCTAGCAGTGAGGGATCCCAAGACACCCAGTAC. As protein: CASSEGSQDTQY. The whole CDR3 region reads CASSEGSQDTQYF.

The sample holds a few counts of this clone. The germline and genes are mouse ones. From the germline J gene comes the end of the CDR3, since the read stops 1 residue before it. This chain joins TRBV2 and TRBJ1-5; D might be TRBD1 (5 bases). Looked up from germline, CDR1 is LGHNA and CDR2 is YSYQKL. The CDR3 consists of 14 residues. V lost 4 bases and J 0 bases, leaving 7 bases between the germline ends. CDR3 loop: CASSPDTNNQAPLF. Partial CDR3 DNA: TGTGCCAGCAGCCCGGACACTAACAACCAGGCTCCGCTT.

Regarding this clone: Mouse gene names and germline throughout. Coverage ceases 1 residue before the CDR3 finishes, and the germline J gene fills in the end. This chain joins TRBV13-2 and TRBJ2-3; TRBD2 aligns across 10 bases. The CDR3 is 17 amino acids. The germline gives CDR1 NNHNN, CDR2 SYGAGS (reference sequence). V lost 3 bases and J lost 0; bases outside the gene matches: 7. The covered CDR3 bases are TGTGCCAGCGGTGTCGAACTGGGGGGGACTAGTGCAGAAACGCTGTAT. Amino acids: CASGVELGGTSAETLY. The entire CDR3 protein reads CASGVELGGTSAETLYF.

This clone was found once. Gene names follow the mouse nomenclature. The read gets to within 1 residue of the CDR3 end, and the germline J gene fills in the rest. The chain employs TRBV16 and TRBJ1-1; D is undetermined. Trimming removed 4 bases at V and 5 bases at J, with 11 bases between. CDR3 length: 13 residues. Germline CDR1 reads SGHSA; CDR2 reads FRNQAP. The CDR3 DNA, read in part, is TGTGCAAGCAGCTCGAGGGAAACGACAGAAGTCTTC. This sequence encodes CASSSRETTEVF. Given in full, the CDR3 is CASSSRETTEVFF. Full variable domain (outside the CDR3, taken from reference TRBV16 and TRBJ1-1): NAGVIQTPRHKVTGKGQEATLWCEPISGHSAVFWYRQTIVQGLEFLTYFRNQAPIDDSGMPKERFSAQMPNQSHSTLKIQSTQPQDSAVYLCASSSRETTEVFFGKGTRLTVV.

This clone was seen a few times. Gene names are mouse gene names. The sequence runs out 1 residue before the end of the CDR3; the remainder is reconstructed from the germline J gene. The gene calls are TRBV3 and TRBJ2-7; the match to TRBD2 covers 10 bases. The V segment lost 4 bases and the J segment 0 bases; nucleotides outside the gene matches: 3. The CDR3 spans 15 residues. Per germline, CDR1 SNHLY and CDR2 FYNGKV (reference sequence). Incomplete CDR3 DNA: TGTGCCAGCAGCTCCTGGGGGGGCAGCTCCTATGAACAGTAC. This codes for CASSSWGGSSYEQY. The whole CDR3 sequence reads CASSSWGGSSYEQYF.

For this clone: Gene labels here are mouse ones. The chain's CDR3 is CASSPDSANTEVFF. CDR3 bases read: TGTGCCAGCAGCCCGGACAGTGCAAACACAGAAGTCTTC. The chain combines TRBV13-3 with TRBJ1-1; maybe TRBD1 (6 bases). The read falls 1 residue short of the CDR3 end, and the missing part is taken from the germline J gene. Between the trimmed V and J ends, which lost 5 bases and 0 bases, there was a span of 11 bases. Germline CDR1 and CDR2: NNHDY and SYVADS. The CDR3 covers 14 residues.

As for this clone: Gene names and germline refer to mouse. The read terminates 1 residue ahead of where the CDR3 ends, so the germline J gene completes it. This chain uses TRBV12-1 with TRBJ2-1; 11 positions agree with TRBD2. This CDR3 is 15 amino acids long. Germline-derived CDR1 and CDR2 are SGHSN and HYEKVE. With V trimmed by 3 bases and J by 3 bases, 3 bases remained unmatched. CDR3 residues: CASSVDWGGYAEQFF. The part of the CDR3 DNA that was read is TGTGCCAGCTCTGTCGACTGGGGGGGCTATGCTGAGCAGTTC.

Comments on this clone: These gene names are mouse names. The CDR3 extends 1 residue past the end of the read, so its final part is completed from the germline J gene. The chain combines TRBV13-2 with TRBJ2-7, with TRBD2 matching over 13 bases. The germline CDR1 and CDR2 sequences are NNHNN and SYGAGS (reference sequence). Trimming removed 0 bases from V and 6 bases from J; junction bases left unmatched: 6. CDR3 length: 16 amino acids. CDR3 bases read: TGTGCCAGCGGTGATGCCCGGGACTGGGGGGGTTCTGAACAGTAC. Translated: CASGDARDWGGSEQY. The complete CDR3 sequence is CASGDARDWGGSEQYF.

Turning to this clone: Gene names and germline refer to mouse. The sequenced fragment ends 1 residue before the CDR3 boundary, so the rest is inferred from the germline J gene. The chain links TRBV15 to TRBJ1-3; 7 bases line up with TRBD1. Germline trimming cut 6 bases from V and 4 bases from J; bases unmatched to any gene: 3. From germline, CDR1 is SGHND and CDR2 FRSKSL. This CDR3 comprises 13 residues. The CDR3 DNA, read in part, is TGTGCCAGCAGCCCGGGACAGGGAAATACGCTCTAT. Translation gives CASSPGQGNTLY. The full CDR3 sequence reads CASSPGQGNTLYF. Full variable domain (outside the CDR3, taken from reference TRBV15 and TRBJ1-3): DAGVTQTPRHEVAEKGQTIILKCEPVSGHNDLFWYRQTKIQGLELLSYFRSKSLMEDGGAFKDRFKAEMLNSSFSTLKIQPTEPKDSAVYLCASSPGQGNTLYFGEGSRLIVV.

Comments on this clone: Gene names follow the mouse nomenclature. The read ends 1 residue shy of where the CDR3 ends; the end is completed using the germline J gene. The chain employs TRBV13-1 and TRBJ2-4, with 7 nucleotides matching TRBD2. V trimming: 2 bases; J trimming: 0 bases; junction bases outside the gene matches: 3. The CDR3 is 15 residues long. Germline loops: CDR1 NSHNY, CDR2 SYGAGN. CDR3 region: CASSEWGDSQNTLYF. The CDR3 bases that were read are TGTGCCAGCAGTGAGTGGGGGGATAGTCAAAACACCTTGTAC.

Comments on this clone: Mouse germline and gene names are used. The read halts 1 residue ahead of the CDR3 end, with the missing end drawn from the germline J gene. The chain recombines TRBV4 with TRBJ2-3; D call uncertain. The CDR3 length is 13 residues. Germline CDR1 is LGHDT and CDR2 is YNNKQL (reference sequence). V was shortened by 7 bases and J by 0 bases, with 8 bases between the two germline ends. Here the CDR3 reads CASTPDSAETLYF. Partial CDR3 DNA: TGTGCCAGCACTCCGGATAGTGCAGAAACGCTGTAT.

This clone was recorded a few times. Gene names refer to mouse genes. The CDR3 end lies 1 residue beyond the end of the read and is filled in from the germline J gene. The chain combines TRBV5 with TRBJ2-7, with TRBD2 identical over 8 bases. Germline V lookup: CDR1 LGHNA, CDR2 YNLKQL (reference sequence). V shed 0 bases and J 4 bases; nucleotides not matched to a gene: 5. The CDR3 contains 15 residues. This chain's CDR3 is CASSQDRGGVYEQYF. The DNA read from the CDR3 is TGTGCCAGCAGCCAAGATCGTGGGGGGGTTTATGAACAGTAC.

On this clone: These gene names are mouse names. The DNA ends 1 residue before the CDR3 does, and the rest of the CDR3 is filled in from the germline J gene. This chain joins TRBV13-2 and TRBJ1-2, with D tentatively TRBD1 (5 bases). This CDR3 spans 15 amino acids. Germline V gene sequence: CDR1 NNHNN, CDR2 SYGAGS (reference sequence). V dropped 0 bases and J dropped 2 bases, with 11 bases sitting between them. The CDR3 sequence: CASGDVGRVNSDYTF. The CDR3 DNA, read in part, is TGTGCCAGCGGTGATGTGGGCAGGGTCAACTCCGACTACACC.

Note on this clone: Mouse gene names apply. The read ends 1 residue before the CDR3 terminus; that terminus is restored from the germline J gene. The V gene is TRBV13-1, the J gene TRBJ1-2, with D tentatively TRBD1 (5 bases). In germline, CDR1 is NSHNY, CDR2 SYGAGN. The ends were cut back, 5 bases at V and 1 base at J, with 12 bases in the middle. The CDR3 runs 14 residues. Incomplete CDR3 DNA: TGTGCCAGCAGCCTCCGGGACGGAAACTCCGACTACACC. This codes for CASSLRDGNSDYT. Given in full, the CDR3 is CASSLRDGNSDYTF.

About this clone itself: Genes here carry mouse names. The CDR3 DNA, read in part, is TGTGCCAGCAGTCCCGACAGGGGACACTCTGGAAATACGCTCTAT. It encodes CASSPDRGHSGNTLY. The entire CDR3 protein reads CASSPDRGHSGNTLYF. The V gene is TRBV26, the J gene TRBJ1-3, with 8 bases aligning to TRBD1. The missing CDR3 end, 1 residue past where the read stops, is filled in from the germline J gene. J gave up 1 base and V 4 bases, and 6 bases lay outside the gene matches. CDR3 size: 16 residues. CDR1 and CDR2 (germline): KGHPV, FQNQEV (reference sequence). Full variable domain (rest looked up from reference TRBV26 and TRBJ1-3): NSKVIQTPRYLVKGQGQKAKMRCIPEKGHPVVFWYQQNKNNEFKFLINFQNQEVLQQIDMTEKRFSAECPSNSPCSLEIQSSEAGDSALYLCASSPDRGHSGNTLYFGEGSRLIVV.

This clone was counted between two and nine times. Gene labels here are mouse ones. The read stops 1 residue short of the end of the CDR3; the missing end is completed from the germline J gene. The chain combines TRBV1 with TRBJ2-7; 10 nucleotides agree with TRBD2. The ends lost 1 base at V and 3 bases at J; junction bases unmatched: 3. The CDR3 contains 15 residues. Germline CDR1 is NSQYPW and CDR2 is LRSPGD (reference sequence). Here the CDR3 reads CTCSAAWGGLYEQYF. CDR3 DNA, as far as it was read: TGCACCTGCAGTGCAGCCTGGGGGGGCCTCTATGAACAGTAC.

This clone showed up just a few times. The gene names here belong to mouse. The missing CDR3 end, 1 residue past where the read stops, is filled in from the germline J gene. The chain links TRBV2 to TRBJ1-5; TRBD1 matches at 10 bases. CDR1 is LGHNA, CDR2 YSYQKL, per germline. There are 15 residues in the CDR3. With V trimmed by 4 bases and J by 4 bases, 4 bases remained unmatched. Partial CDR3 DNA: TGTGCCAGCAGCCCACCGGGACAGGGGAACCAGGCTCCGCTT. This sequence encodes CASSPPGQGNQAPL. The full CDR3 protein reads CASSPPGQGNQAPLF. The complete variable domain, with remaining parts taken from reference TRBV2 and TRBJ1-5, reads DPKIIQKPKYLVAVTGSEKILICEQYLGHNAMYWYRQSAKKPLEFMFSYSYQKLMDNQTASSRFQPQSSKKNHLDLQITALKPDDSATYFCASSPPGQGNQAPLFGEGTRLSVL.

This clone has more than one count but fewer than ten. Genes and germline are mouse. The CDR3 extends 1 residue past the end of the read, so its final part is completed from the germline J gene. This chain links TRBV2 with TRBJ2-1, with D tentatively TRBD2 (6 bases). Trimming stripped 0 bases from V and 3 bases from J, with 12 bases between. Germline assignment: CDR1 LGHNA and CDR2 YSYQKL. The CDR3 is 16 residues long. The CDR3: CASSQDSSWGYAEQFF. Partial CDR3 DNA: TGTGCCAGCAGCCAAGACAGCTCCTGGGGCTATGCTGAGCAGTTC.

Details on this clone: Gene names and germline match the mouse. The read halts 1 residue ahead of the CDR3 end, with the missing end drawn from the germline J gene. The J gene is TRBJ2-2, the V gene TRBV5; D not certain. Trimming shortened V by 0 bases and J by 1 base, and 12 bases separated the two germline ends. The CDR3 sequence is 17 residues long. Germline-derived CDR1 and CDR2 are LGHNA and YNLKQL (reference sequence). The sequenced part of the CDR3 DNA is TGTGCCAGCAGCCAAGAGGAACAGAGGGAAAACACCGGGCAGCTCTAC. Translated, it gives CASSQEEQRENTGQLY. The CDR3 as a whole reads CASSQEEQRENTGQLYF.

This clone was observed a few times. All gene names here are mouse names. The read halts 1 residue ahead of the CDR3 end, with the missing end drawn from the germline J gene. The chain uses TRBV15 and TRBJ2-7, with D tentatively TRBD2 (7 bases). V lost 3 bases and J 7 bases, leaving 13 bases between the germline ends. This CDR3 is built from 13 residues. CDR1 SGHND and CDR2 FRSKSL come from the germline V gene. CDR3 DNA (partial): TGTGCCAGCAGTTTGCGGGGGGCGGGGGAACAGTAC. It yields the protein CASSLRGAGEQY. The complete CDR3 reads CASSLRGAGEQYF.

This clone appeared a single time. Each gene name is a mouse one. The read terminates 1 residue ahead of where the CDR3 ends, so the germline J gene completes it. The V and J genes are TRBV5 and TRBJ2-5; 14 nucleotides agree with TRBD2. CDR1 is LGHNA, CDR2 YNLKQL, per germline (reference sequence). With 4 bases clipped from V and 2 bases from J, the junction kept 8 bases outside the gene matches. This CDR3 region has 18 residues. Incomplete CDR3 DNA: TGTGCCAGCAGCCTCTCGGGACTGGGGGGGCGAGGCCAAGACACCCAGTAC. Its protein is CASSLSGLGGRGQDTQY. The CDR3 reads in full as CASSLSGLGGRGQDTQYF.

This clone was seen a handful of times. Gene labels here are mouse ones. Read coverage stops 1 residue before the CDR3 terminus; the germline J gene supplies the remainder. The V and J genes are TRBV12-1 and TRBJ1-4; D gene uncertain. The CDR3 runs 13 residues. The V gene lost 0 bases and the J gene lost 4 bases, with 5 bases spanning the gap. From germline, CDR1 is SGHSN and CDR2 HYEKVE. This chain's CDR3 is CASSLANNERLFF. Incomplete CDR3 DNA: TGTGCCAGCTCTCTCGCCAACAACGAAAGATTATTT.

This clone was seen a few times. Gene names follow the mouse nomenclature. The sequenced fragment ends 1 residue before the CDR3 boundary, so the rest is inferred from the germline J gene. The rearrangement links TRBV4 to TRBJ2-7; 9 bases match TRBD2. Germline CDR1 reads LGHDT; CDR2 reads YNNKQL (reference sequence). V shed 6 bases and J 3 bases; nucleotides not matched to a gene: 3. CDR3 size: 13 residues. The CDR3 loop is CASSWDWDYEQYF. CDR3 bases read: TGTGCCAGCAGTTGGGACTGGGACTATGAACAGTAC.